The 5 T cell receptor beta chains below come from one sample, sequenced in a study of control samples from healthy donors and cancer patients. Repertoires were generated with immunoSEQ multiplex PCR, while TCRdb's copy carries only in-frame clones and drops some. The table has around 72,000 clones, 84% seen once. The sample was blood. These receptors were obtained from a man in his forties or fifties in good health.

This chain joins TRBV5-6 and TRBJ2-7, with TRBD2 matching over 8 bases. The germline gives CDR1 SGHDT, CDR2 YYEEEE. V shed 4 bases, J shed 2 bases, and the junction held 5 bases outside the gene matches. This CDR3 spans 14 amino acids. The CDR3 loop reads CASSLGLAPYEQYF. The CDR3 DNA reads TGTGCCAGCAGCCTCGGACTAGCCCCCTACGAGCAGTACTTC.

This clone was seen once. The genes are TRBV27 and TRBJ2-1; 7 bases agree with TRBD1. The CDR3 loop spans 13 amino acids. Per the germline V gene, CDR1 is MNHEY and CDR2 is SMNVEV (reference sequence). The V segment lost 5 bases and the J segment 6 bases; nucleotides outside the gene matches: 4. Here the CDR3 reads CASSQTGSNEQFF. The DNA for the CDR3 is TGTGCCAGCAGTCAGACAGGGAGCAATGAGCAGTTCTTC.

The chain employs TRBV7-2 and TRBJ1-5; no reliable D call. Trimming pared 1 base from V and 0 bases from J, leaving 7 bases between. This CDR3 has 15 residues. Germline CDR1 is SGHTA and CDR2 is FQGNSA. The CDR3, as DNA: TGTGCCAGCAGCTTAGACGGAGGTAGCAATCAGCCCCAGCATTTT. The encoded protein is CASSLDGGSNQPQHF.

About this clone itself: One end of the junction is discordant with germline, which a read error may explain. This chain links TRBV5-1 with TRBJ2-1; TRBD1 or TRBD2 may be the D gene (5 bases each). Germline CDR1 and CDR2: SGHRS and YFSETQ. CDR3 length equals 13 residues. The CDR3: CASSFGTTEEQIF. Here the CDR3 DNA reads TGCGCCAGCAGCTTCGGGACCACGGAAGAGCAGATCTTC. The variable domain in full, with the rest retrieved from reference TRBV5-1 and TRBJ2-1, is KAGVTQTPRYLIKTRGQQVTLSCSPISGHRSVSWYQQTPGQGLQFLFEYFSETQRNKGNFPGRFSGRQFSNSRSEMNVSTLELGDSALYLCASSFGTTEEQIFGPGTRLTVL.

The chain joins TRBV9 to TRBJ1-1; D might be TRBD1 (5 bases). This CDR3 comprises 14 residues. V was pared by 0 bases and J by 4 bases, with 10 bases between. Per germline, CDR1 SGDLS and CDR2 YYNGEE. Here the CDR3 DNA reads TGTGCCAGCAGCGTAGAGGGGCAGGGCACTGAAGCTTTCTTT. This gives the protein CASSVEGQGTEAFF.